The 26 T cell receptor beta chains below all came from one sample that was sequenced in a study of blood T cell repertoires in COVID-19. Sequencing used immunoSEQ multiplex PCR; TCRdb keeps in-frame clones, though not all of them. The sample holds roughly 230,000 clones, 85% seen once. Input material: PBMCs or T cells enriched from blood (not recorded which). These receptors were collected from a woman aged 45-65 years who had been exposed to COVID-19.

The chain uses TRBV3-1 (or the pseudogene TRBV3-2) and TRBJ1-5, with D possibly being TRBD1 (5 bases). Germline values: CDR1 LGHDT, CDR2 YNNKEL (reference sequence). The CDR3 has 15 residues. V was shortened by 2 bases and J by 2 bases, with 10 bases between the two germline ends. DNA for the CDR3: TGTGCCAGCAGCCAATTCCCGGGGGGCAATCAGCCCCAGCATTTT. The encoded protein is CASSQFPGGNQPQHF.

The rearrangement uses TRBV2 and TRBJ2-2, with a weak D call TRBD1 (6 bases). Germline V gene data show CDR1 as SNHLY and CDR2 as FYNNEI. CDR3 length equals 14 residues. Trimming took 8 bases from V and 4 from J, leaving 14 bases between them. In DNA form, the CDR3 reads TGTGCCAGCGGGGGCACCCGATCCACCGGGGAGCTGTTTTTT. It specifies CASGGTRSTGELFF.

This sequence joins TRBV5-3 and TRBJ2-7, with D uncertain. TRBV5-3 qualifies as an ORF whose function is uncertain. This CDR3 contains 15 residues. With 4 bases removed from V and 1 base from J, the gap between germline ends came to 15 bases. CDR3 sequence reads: CARSPRVGWSYEQYF. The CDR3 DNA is TGTGCCAGAAGCCCGCGCGTTGGTTGGTCCTACGAGCAGTACTTC.

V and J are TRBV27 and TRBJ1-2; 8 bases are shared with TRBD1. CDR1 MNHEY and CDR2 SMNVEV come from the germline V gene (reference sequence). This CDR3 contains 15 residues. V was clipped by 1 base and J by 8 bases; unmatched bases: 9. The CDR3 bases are TGTGCCAGCAGTTTATTGGCGGCAGGGGGCAAGGGCTACACCTTC. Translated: CASSLLAAGGKGYTF.

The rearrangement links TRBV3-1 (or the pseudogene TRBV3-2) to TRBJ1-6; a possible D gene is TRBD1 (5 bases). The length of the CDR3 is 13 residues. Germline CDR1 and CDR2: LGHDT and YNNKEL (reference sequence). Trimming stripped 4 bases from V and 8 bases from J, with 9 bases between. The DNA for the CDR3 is TGTGCCAGCAGCCGCCGACAGTATTCACCCCTCCACTTT. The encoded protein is CASSRRQYSPLHF.

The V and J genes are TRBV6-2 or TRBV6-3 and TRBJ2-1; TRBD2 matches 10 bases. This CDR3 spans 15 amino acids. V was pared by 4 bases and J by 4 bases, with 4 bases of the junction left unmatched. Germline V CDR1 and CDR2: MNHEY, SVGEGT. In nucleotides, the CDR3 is TGTGCCAGCAGTTCCGGGACTAGCGCGTACAATGAGCAGTTCTTC. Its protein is CASSSGTSAYNEQFF.

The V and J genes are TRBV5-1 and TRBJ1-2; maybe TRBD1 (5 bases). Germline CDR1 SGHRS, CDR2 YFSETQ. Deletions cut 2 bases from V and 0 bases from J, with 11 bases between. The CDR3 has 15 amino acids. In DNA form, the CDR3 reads TGCGCCAGCAGCTTTGCTCTAGGGGCTAACTATGGCTACACCTTC. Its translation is CASSFALGANYGYTF.

This chain's CDR3 is CATSESGGSEQYF. In DNA, the CDR3 is TGTGCCACCAGTGAGTCAGGAGGGTCCGAGCAGTACTTC. The chain employs TRBV24-1 and TRBJ2-7; possibly TRBD2 for D (6 bases). Trimming left V 4 bases short and J 6 bases short, with 12 bases between. CDR3 length equals 13 residues. Looked up from germline, CDR1 is KGHDR and CDR2 is SFDVKD.

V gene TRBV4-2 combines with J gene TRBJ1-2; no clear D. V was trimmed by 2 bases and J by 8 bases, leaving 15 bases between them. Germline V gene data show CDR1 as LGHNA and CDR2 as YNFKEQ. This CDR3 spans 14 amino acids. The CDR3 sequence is CASSQRSPFEGYTF. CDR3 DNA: TGTGCCAGCAGCCAAAGGAGCCCCTTTGAAGGCTACACCTTC.

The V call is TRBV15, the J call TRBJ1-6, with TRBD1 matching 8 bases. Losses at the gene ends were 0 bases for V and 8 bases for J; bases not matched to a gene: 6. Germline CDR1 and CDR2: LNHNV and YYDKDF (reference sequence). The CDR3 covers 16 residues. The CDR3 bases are TGTGCCACCAGCAGAGATTACGGGACAGGCTATTCACCCCTCCACTTT. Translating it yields CATSRDYGTGYSPLHF.

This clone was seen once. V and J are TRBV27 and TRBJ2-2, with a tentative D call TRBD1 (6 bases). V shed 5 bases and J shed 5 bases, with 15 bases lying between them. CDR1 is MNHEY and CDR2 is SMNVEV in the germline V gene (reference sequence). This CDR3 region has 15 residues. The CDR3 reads CASSPHRVGTGELFF. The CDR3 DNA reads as TGTGCCAGCAGTCCCCACAGGGTCGGAACCGGGGAGCTGTTTTTT.

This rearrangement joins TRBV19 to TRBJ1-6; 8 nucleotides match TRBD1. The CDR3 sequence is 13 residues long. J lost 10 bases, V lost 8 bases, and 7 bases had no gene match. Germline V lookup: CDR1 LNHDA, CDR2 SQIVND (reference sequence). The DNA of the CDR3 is TGTGCCAGTTCTGGACAGGGAGGGTCACCCCTCCACTTT. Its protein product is CASSGQGGSPLHF.

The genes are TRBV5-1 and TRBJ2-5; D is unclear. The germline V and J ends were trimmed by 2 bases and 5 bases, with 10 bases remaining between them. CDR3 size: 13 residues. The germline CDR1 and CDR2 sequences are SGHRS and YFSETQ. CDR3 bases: TGCGCCAGCAGCTTCGGGTCAGCTGAGACCCAGTACTTC. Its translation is CASSFGSAETQYF.

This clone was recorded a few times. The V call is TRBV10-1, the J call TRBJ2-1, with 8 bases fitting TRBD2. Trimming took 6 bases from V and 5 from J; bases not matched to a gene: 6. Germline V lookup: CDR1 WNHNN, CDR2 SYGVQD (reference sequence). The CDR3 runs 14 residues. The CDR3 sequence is CASSVAGYDNEQFF. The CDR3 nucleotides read TGCGCCAGCAGCGTAGCGGGGTACGACAATGAGCAGTTCTTC.

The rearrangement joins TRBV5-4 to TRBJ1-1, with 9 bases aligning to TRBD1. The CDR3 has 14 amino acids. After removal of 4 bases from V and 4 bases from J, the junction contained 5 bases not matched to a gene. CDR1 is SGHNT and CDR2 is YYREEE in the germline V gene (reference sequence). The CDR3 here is CASSPTTGGTEAFF. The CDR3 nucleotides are TGTGCCAGCAGCCCGACGACAGGGGGCACTGAAGCTTTCTTT.

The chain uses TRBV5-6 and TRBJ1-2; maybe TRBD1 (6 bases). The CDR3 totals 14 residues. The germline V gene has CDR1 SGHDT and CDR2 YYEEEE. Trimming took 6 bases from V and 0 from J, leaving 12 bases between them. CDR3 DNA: TGTGCCAGCATTATGGACAGTACTAACTATGGCTACACCTTC. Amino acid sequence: CASIMDSTNYGYTF.

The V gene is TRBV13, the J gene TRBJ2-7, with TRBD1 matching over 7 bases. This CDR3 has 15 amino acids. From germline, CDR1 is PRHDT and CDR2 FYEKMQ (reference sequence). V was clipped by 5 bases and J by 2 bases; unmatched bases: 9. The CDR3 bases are TGTGCCAGCAGCCGACAGGGTAAAGGGGCCTACGAGCAGTACTTC. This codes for CASSRQGKGAYEQYF.

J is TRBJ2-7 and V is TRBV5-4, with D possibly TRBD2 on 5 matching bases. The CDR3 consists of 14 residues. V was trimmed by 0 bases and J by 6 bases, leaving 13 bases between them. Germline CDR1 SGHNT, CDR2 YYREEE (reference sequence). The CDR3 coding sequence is TGTGCCAGCAGCTTGGGGCCCGGGGTGGCCGAGCAGTACTTC. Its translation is CASSLGPGVAEQYF. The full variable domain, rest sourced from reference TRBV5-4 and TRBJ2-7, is ETGVTQSPTHLIKTRGQQVTLRCSSQSGHNTVSWYQQALGQGPQFIFQYYREEENGRGNFPPRFSGLQFPNYSSELNVNALELDDSALYLCASSLGPGVAEQYFGPGTRLTVT.

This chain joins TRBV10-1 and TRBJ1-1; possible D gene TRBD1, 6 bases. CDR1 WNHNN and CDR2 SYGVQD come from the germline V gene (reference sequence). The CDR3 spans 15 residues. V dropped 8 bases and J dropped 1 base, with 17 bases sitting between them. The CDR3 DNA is TGCGCCAGCGAAATCCCGCAGGGGCAGAACACTGAAGCTTTCTTT. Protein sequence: CASEIPQGQNTEAFF.

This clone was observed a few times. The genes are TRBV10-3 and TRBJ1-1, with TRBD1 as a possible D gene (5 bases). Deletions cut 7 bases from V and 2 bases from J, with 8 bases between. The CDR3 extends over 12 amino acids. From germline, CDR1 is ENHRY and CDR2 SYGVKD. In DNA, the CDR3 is TGTGCCATCAACGACAGAAACACTGAAGCTTTCTTT. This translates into CAINDRNTEAFF.

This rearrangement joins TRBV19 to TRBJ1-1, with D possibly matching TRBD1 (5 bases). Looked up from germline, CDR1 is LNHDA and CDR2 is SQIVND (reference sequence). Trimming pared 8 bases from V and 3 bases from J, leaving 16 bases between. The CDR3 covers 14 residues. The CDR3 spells CASGRGGRDTEAFF. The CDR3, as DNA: TGTGCCAGTGGGCGCGGGGGGAGGGACACTGAAGCTTTCTTT.

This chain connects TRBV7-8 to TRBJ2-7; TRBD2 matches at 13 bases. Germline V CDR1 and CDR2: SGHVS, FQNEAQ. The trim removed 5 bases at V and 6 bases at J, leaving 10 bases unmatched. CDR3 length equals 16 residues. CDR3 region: CASSPGLAGVPLEQYF. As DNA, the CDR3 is TGTGCCAGCAGCCCCGGACTAGCGGGGGTCCCCCTCGAGCAGTACTTC.

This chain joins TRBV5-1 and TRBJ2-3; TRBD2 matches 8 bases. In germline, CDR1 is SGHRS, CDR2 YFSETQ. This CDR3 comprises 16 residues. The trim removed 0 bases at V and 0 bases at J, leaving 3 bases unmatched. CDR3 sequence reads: CASSLEVAGSTDTQYF. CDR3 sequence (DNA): TGCGCCAGCAGCTTGGAGGTAGCGGGGAGCACAGATACGCAGTATTTT.

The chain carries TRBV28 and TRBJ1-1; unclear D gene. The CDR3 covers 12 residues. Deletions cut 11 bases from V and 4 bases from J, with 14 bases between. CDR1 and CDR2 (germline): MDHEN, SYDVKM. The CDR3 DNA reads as TGTGCCGTAGGGAGGAGGAGCACTGAAGCTTTCTTT. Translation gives CAVGRRSTEAFF.

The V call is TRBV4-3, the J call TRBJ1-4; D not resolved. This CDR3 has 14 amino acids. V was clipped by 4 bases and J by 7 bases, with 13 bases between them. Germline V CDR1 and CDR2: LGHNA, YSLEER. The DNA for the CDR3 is TGCGCCAGCAGCCTTTGGACCAGCGGTGAAAAACTGTTTTTT. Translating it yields CASSLWTSGEKLFF.

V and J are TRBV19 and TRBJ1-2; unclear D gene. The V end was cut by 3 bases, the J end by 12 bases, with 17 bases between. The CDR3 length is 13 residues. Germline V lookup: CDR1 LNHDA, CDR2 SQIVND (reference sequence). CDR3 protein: CASSMRQEVLHTF. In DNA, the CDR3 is TGTGCCAGTAGTATGCGTCAAGAAGTACTGCACACCTTC.